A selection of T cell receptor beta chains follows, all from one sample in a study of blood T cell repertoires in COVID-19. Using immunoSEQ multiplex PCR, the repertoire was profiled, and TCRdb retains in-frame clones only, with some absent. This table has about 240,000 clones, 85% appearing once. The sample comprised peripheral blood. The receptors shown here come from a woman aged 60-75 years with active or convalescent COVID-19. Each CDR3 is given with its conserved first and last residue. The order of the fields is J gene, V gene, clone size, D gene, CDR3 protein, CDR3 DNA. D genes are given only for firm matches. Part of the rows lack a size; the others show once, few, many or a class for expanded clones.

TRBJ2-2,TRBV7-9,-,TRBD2,CASSSPQREAGELFF,TGTGCCAGCAGCTCCCCTCAGCGGGAAGCCGGGGAGCTGTTTTTT
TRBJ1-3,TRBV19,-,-,CASRRGGTSGNTIYF,TGTGCCAGTAGGAGAGGGGGTACTTCTGGAAACACCATATATTTT
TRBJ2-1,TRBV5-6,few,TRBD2,CASSLASGMVTNEQFF,TGTGCCAGCAGCTTGGCTAGCGGGATGGTTACCAATGAGCAGTTCTTC
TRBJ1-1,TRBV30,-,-,CAWTVTAGKAFF,TGTGCCTGGACGGTGACTGCCGGTAAAGCTTTCTTT
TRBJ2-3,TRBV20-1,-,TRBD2,CSASLAGVLDTQYF,TGCAGTGCTAGTTTGGCGGGAGTGCTAGATACGCAGTATTTT
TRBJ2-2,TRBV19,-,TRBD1,CASSIERTGGAYTGELFF,TGTGCCAGTAGTATAGAAAGGACAGGGGGCGCTTACACCGGGGAGCTGTTTTTT
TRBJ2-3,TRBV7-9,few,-,CASSLRADTQYF,TGTGCCAGCAGCCTACGAGCAGATACGCAGTATTTT
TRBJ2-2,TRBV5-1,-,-,CASSLGAPNTGELFF,TGCGCCAGCAGCTTGGGAGCTCCGAACACCGGGGAGCTGTTTTTT
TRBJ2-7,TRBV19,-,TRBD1,CASSEGAAYEQYF,TGTGCCAGTAGTGAGGGGGCCGCCTACGAGCAGTACTTC
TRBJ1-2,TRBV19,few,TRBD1,CASREQGDYGYTF,TGTGCCAGTAGGGAACAGGGGGACTATGGCTACACCTTC
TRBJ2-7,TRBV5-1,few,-,CASSLIAYEQYF,TGCGCCAGCAGCTTGATTGCGTACGAGCAGTACTTC
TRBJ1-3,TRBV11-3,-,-,CASSQRVSGGESGNTIYF,TGTGCCAGCAGCCAAAGGGTTAGTGGAGGGGAATCTGGAAACACCATATATTTT
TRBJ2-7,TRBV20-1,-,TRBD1,CSASPSDRVEHEQYF,TGCAGTGCTAGTCCCTCGGACAGGGTGGAACACGAGCAGTACTTC
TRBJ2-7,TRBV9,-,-,CASSSGPGTRYEQYF,TGTGCCAGCAGCTCGGGTCCCGGGACACGGTACGAGCAGTACTTC
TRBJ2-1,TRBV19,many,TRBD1,CASSRGQRSYNEQFF,TGTGCCAGTAGCAGGGGACAGCGCTCCTACAATGAGCAGTTCTTC
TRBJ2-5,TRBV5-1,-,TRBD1,CASTSGTAQETQYF,TGCGCCAGTACCTCCGGGACAGCGCAAGAGACCCAGTACTTC
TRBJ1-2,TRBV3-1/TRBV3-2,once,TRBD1,CASSPDRTGGPYGYTF,TGTGCCAGCAGCCCGGACCGGACAGGAGGTCCCTATGGCTACACCTTC
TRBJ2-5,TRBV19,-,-,CASMSPGETQYF,TGTGCCAGTATGTCGCCGGGAGAGACCCAGTACTTC
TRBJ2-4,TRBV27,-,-,CASSFSGGLGIQYF,TGTGCCAGCAGTTTCTCCGGAGGGCTGGGCATTCAGTACTTC
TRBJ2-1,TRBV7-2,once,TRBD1,CASSFQGARETYNEQFF,TGTGCCAGCAGCTTCCAGGGGGCGCGGGAAACCTACAATGAGCAGTTCTTC
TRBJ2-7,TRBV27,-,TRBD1,CASRSPGQGPYEQYF,TGTGCCAGCAGATCCCCGGGACAGGGACCCTACGAGCAGTACTTC
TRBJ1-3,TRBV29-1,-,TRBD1,CSVRGQSSSGNTIYF,TGCAGCGTGCGGGGACAGTCGAGCTCTGGAAACACCATATATTTT
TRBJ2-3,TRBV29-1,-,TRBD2,CSVARTSGPDTQYF,TGCAGCGTGGCCCGGACTAGCGGTCCAGATACGCAGTATTTT
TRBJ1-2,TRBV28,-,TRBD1,CASSVWTGGPGYTF,TGTGCCAGCAGTGTCTGGACAGGGGGACCTGGCTACACCTTC
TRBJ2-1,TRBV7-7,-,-,CASSLRTGTNNEQFF,TGTGCTAGCAGCTTACGTACAGGAACAAACAATGAGCAGTTCTTC
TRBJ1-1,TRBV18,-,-,CASSPTRDLGGMGTEAFF,TGTGCCAGCTCACCCACTCGGGACCTAGGGGGAATGGGCACTGAAGCTTTCTTT
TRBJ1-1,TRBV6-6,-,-,CASSYRPTDEAFF,TGTGCCAGCAGTTACCGCCCGACAGACGAAGCTTTCTTT
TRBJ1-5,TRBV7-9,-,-,CASSLRYSNQPQHF,TGTGCCAGCAGTTTACGGTATAGCAATCAGCCCCAGCATTTT
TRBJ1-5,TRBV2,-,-,CASREEAGQPQHF,TGTGCCAGCAGGGAAGAGGCGGGGCAGCCCCAGCATTTT
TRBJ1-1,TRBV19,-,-,CASSMLGDEAFF,TGTGCCAGTAGTATGCTAGGTGATGAAGCTTTCTTT
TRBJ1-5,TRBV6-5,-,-,CASSYTGNQPQHF,TGTGCCAGCAGTTACACAGGTAATCAGCCCCAGCATTTT
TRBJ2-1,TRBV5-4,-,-,CASSTSTRSSYNEQFF,TGTGCCAGCAGCACCTCCACACGGAGCTCCTACAATGAGCAGTTCTTC
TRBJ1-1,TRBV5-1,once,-,CASSLDSREGTEAFF,TGCGCCAGCAGCTTGGATTCCCGGGAGGGCACTGAAGCTTTCTTT
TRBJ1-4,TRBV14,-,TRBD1,CASSQTGRTFGEKLFF,TGTGCCAGCAGTCAGACAGGGCGGACGTTTGGTGAAAAACTGTTTTTT